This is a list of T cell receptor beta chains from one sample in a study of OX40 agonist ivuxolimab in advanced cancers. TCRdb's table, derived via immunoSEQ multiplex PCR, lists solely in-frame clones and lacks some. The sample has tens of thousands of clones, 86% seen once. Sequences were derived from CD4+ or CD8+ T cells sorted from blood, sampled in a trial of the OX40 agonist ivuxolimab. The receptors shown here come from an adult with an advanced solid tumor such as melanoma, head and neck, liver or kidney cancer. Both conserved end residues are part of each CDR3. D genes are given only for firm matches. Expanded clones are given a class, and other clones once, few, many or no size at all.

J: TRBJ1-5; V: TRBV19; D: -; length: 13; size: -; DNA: TGTGCCAGTAGTATCGGGGATTCGCAGCCCCAGCATTTT; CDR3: CASSIGDSQPQHF
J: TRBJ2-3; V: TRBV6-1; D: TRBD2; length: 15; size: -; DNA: TGTGCCAGCAGTGTAAGCGGGAGTGTTCCAGATACGCAGTATTTT; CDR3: CASSVSGSVPDTQYF
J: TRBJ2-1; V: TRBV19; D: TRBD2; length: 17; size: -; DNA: TGTGCCAGTAGTACTCTAGCGGGAGGACCCTCCTACAATGAGCAGTTCTTC; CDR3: CASSTLAGGPSYNEQFF
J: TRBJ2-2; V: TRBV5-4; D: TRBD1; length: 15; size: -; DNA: TGTGCCAGCAGCTCGGACAGGGGGCGCACCGGGGAGCTGTTTTTT; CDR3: CASSSDRGRTGELFF
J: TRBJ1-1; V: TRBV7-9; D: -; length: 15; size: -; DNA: TGTGCCAGCAGCTTACGGTCTCAAAGGAACACTGAAGCTTTCTTT; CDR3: CASSLRSQRNTEAFF
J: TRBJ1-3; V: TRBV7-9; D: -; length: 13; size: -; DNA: TGTGCCAGCAAGTCTGGAGGAGGAAACACCATATATTTT; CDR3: CASKSGGGNTIYF
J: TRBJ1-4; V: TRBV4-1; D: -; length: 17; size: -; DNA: TGCGCCAGCAGCCAAGGACTTTTGGGGTTTCGGACGGGGAAACTGTTTTTT; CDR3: CASSQGLLGFRTGKLFF
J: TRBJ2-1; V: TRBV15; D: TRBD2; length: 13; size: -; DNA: TGTGCCACCAGCAGAGATTGGGGGGGTATCCCGTTCTTC; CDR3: CATSRDWGGIPFF
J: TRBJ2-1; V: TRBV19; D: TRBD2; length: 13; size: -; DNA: TGTGCCAGTAGGACTAGCGGGAGTGATGAGCAGTTCTTC; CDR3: CASRTSGSDEQFF
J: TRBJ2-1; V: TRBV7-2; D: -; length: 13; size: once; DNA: TGTGCCAGCAGCTTATCCGCATTGGATGAGCAGTTCTTC; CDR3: CASSLSALDEQFF
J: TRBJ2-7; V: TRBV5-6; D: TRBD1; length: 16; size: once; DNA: TGTGCCAGCAGCCGAGGGACAGGGGGGCGATCCTACGAGCAGTACTTC; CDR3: CASSRGTGGRSYEQYF
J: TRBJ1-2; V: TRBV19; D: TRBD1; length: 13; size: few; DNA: TGTGCCAGTAGACATCCGACAGGGTATGGCTACACCTTC; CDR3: CASRHPTGYGYTF
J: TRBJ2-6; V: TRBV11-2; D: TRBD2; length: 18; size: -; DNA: TGTGCCAGCAGCTTAGCCAGCGGGGGGGCCGGGAGGGCCAACGTCCTGACTTTC; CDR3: CASSLASGGAGRANVLTF
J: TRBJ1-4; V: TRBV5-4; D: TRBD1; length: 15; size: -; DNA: TGTGCCAGCAGCTTACAGGGGGCAACTAATGAAAAACTGTTTTTT; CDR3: CASSLQGATNEKLFF
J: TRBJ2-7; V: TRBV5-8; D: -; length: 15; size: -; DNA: TGTGCCAGCAGCTTGGGCAGGAGGAGCTCCTACGAGCAGTACTTC; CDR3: CASSLGRRSSYEQYF
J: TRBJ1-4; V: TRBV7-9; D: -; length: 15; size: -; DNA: TGTGCCAGCAGCTCCGCGTCAGGGCTGTCCGAAAAACTGTTTTTT; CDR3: CASSSASGLSEKLFF
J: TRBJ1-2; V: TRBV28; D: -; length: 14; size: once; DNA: TGTGCCAGCAGGCAACCGTCAAGGGGGGACGGCTACACCTTC; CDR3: CASRQPSRGDGYTF
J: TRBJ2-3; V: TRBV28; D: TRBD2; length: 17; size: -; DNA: TGTGCCAGCAGTTCCCCCCGGACTAGCGGGAGTCAAGATACGCAGTATTTT; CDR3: CASSSPRTSGSQDTQYF
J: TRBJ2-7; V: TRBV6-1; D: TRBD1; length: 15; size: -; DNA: TGTGCCAGCAAGTTCGCGACAGGGGGTTTCTACGAGCAGTACTTC; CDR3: CASKFATGGFYEQYF
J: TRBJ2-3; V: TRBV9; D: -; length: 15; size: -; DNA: TGTGCCAGCACCCTGTCCGGGACTCCCACAGATACGCAGTATTTT; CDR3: CASTLSGTPTDTQYF
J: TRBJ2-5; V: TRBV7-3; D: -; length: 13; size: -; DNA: TGTGCCAGCAGCCGGGCAGGCCAAGAGACCCAGTACTTC; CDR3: CASSRAGQETQYF
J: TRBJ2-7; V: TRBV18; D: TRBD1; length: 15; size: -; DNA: TGTGCCAGCTCGCTTCGAACAGGGGTCGCCTACGAGCAGTACTTC; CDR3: CASSLRTGVAYEQYF
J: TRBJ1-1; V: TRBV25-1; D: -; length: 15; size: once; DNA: TGTGCCAGCAGTGAAAGGGTAGGGTTGAACACTGAAGCTTTCTTT; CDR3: CASSERVGLNTEAFF
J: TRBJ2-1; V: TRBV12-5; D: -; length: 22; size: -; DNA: TGTGCTAGTGGTTTGGGGACAGGGGGCAAACTTAAGGGACTAGCGGCTTACAATGAGCAGTTCTTC; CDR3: CASGLGTGGKLKGLAAYNEQFF
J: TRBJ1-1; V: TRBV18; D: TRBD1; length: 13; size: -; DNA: TGTGCCAGCGAGGGACAGGGAGTCGCTGAAGCTTTCTTT; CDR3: CASEGQGVAEAFF
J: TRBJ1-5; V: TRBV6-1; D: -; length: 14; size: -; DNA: TGTGCCAGCAGTGACAGGCAGGTTGGTCAGCCCCAGCATTTT; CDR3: CASSDRQVGQPQHF
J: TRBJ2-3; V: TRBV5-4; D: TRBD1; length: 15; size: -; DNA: TGTGCCAGCAGCGGGCGGACAGGGGGTACAGATACGCAGTATTTT; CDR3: CASSGRTGGTDTQYF
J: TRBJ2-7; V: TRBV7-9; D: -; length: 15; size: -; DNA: TGTGCCAGCAGCCCAATAAAGGGGGGCCCCTACGAGCAGTACTTC; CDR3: CASSPIKGGPYEQYF
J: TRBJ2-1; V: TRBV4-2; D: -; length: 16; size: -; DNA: TGTGCCAGCAGCCACCTTAGCGGAAGCTCCTACAATGAGCAGTTCTTC; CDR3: CASSHLSGSSYNEQFF
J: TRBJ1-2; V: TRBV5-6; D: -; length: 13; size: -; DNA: TGTGCCAGCAGCCCGGGACTCTACTATGGCTACACCTTC; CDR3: CASSPGLYYGYTF
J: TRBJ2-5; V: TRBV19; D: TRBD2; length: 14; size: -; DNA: TGTGCCAGCGCGATAGCGGGGGCTTTGGAGACCCAGTACTTC; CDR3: CASAIAGALETQYF
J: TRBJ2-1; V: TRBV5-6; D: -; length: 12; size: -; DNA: TGTGCCAGCGGGGCGGGTGACAATGAGCAGTTCTTC; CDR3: CASGAGDNEQFF
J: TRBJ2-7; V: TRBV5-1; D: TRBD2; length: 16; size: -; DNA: TGCGCCAGCAGCAGGACTAGCGGGAGGTCCTCCTACGAGCAGTACTTC; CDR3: CASSRTSGRSSYEQYF
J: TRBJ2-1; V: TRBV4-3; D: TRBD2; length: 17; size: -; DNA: TGCGCCAGCAGCCAAAATGCGAGACTAGCGGGGTACAATGAGCAGTTCTTC; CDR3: CASSQNARLAGYNEQFF
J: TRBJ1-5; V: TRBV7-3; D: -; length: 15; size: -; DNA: TGTGCCAGCAGCTTAGTTCCGCCGCGCAATCAGCCCCAGCATTTT; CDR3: CASSLVPPRNQPQHF